This T cell receptor beta chain derives from a study of T cell clones after liver transplantation. Study information: Three of the eight recipients were HCV-positive; the rest had non-autoimmune, non-viral transplant indications. Subjects received no induction therapy and standard immunosuppression until randomization at 12-24 months post-transplant. Study observations and caveats: Post-transplant time points were not standardized, so conclusions are preliminary. The donor-reactive repertoire was only partly measurable in two subjects, lacking donor cells.

This clone appeared a single time. Its antigen is as yet unknown. CDR1 and CDR2 from the germline V gene are LNHDA and SQIVND (reference sequence). CDR3 length equals 13 residues. V gave up 5 bases and J gave up 4 bases; unmatched junction bases: 2. The protocol was immunoSEQ multiplex PCR, while the TCRdb copy is restricted to in-frame clones and leaves out a portion. The table records just over 80,000 clones, roughly 82% of them present only once. This chain connects TRBV19 to TRBJ2-3, with TRBD1 identical over 8 bases. The TCR comes from a human patient who received a liver transplant. The T cells may partly be graft donor cells. The starting material was CD4+ T cells from blood, obtained just over 45 months after liver transplant. The CDR3 region has the DNA TGTGCCAGTAGTGACAGGGGATCAGATACGCAGTATTTT. Translated: CASSDRGSDTQYF.